This note documents a single TCR beta chain sequence. This sample stems from a study of beta chain features in type 1 diabetes. The sequenced template was cDNA made from the entire isolated RNA. Libraries were prepared by immunoSEQ multiplex PCR; TCRdb keeps only in-frame clonotypes and omits some of them. The sample shows roughly 130,000 clones, around a tenth of them seen only once. Trimming shortened V by 6 bases and J by 0 bases, and 9 bases separated the two germline ends. The germline V gene has CDR1 MGHDK and CDR2 SYGVNS. The length of the CDR3 is 14 residues. Sequences were obtained from central memory CD4+ T cells from blood. The receptor's source is a man between 18 and 29 years old in good health. This chain links TRBV25-1 with TRBJ1-5; tentative D call: TRBD1 (6 bases). The CDR3 protein is CASSDRPSNQPQHF. The CDR3 DNA sequence: TGTGCCAGCAGCGACAGGCCTAGCAATCAGCCCCAGCATTTT.